This TCR beta chain was sequenced during a study of blood T cell repertoires in COVID-19. As for the study in general: COVID-19 samples, acute and convalescent, were from the United States, Italy and Spain. Sources were T cells, B-cell-depleted T cells, or PBMCs; the material itself was cDNA or gDNA.

This clone appeared a single time. V lost 2 bases and J lost 8, with 6 bases in between. This CDR3 comprises 12 residues. Looked up from germline, CDR1 is ENHRY and CDR2 is SYGVKD. Sequencing used immunoSEQ multiplex PCR; TCRdb keeps in-frame clones, though not all of them. The sample lists 75,000 or so clones; roughly 87% were seen once. The source of this sequence is a middle-aged man with acute or convalescent COVID-19. The V call is TRBV10-3, the J call TRBJ1-4; D uncertain. The sequencing sample was made of peripheral blood. CDR3 DNA: TGTGCCATCAGTGAGGAACAGGAAAAACTGTTTTTT. This translates into CAISEEQEKLFF.